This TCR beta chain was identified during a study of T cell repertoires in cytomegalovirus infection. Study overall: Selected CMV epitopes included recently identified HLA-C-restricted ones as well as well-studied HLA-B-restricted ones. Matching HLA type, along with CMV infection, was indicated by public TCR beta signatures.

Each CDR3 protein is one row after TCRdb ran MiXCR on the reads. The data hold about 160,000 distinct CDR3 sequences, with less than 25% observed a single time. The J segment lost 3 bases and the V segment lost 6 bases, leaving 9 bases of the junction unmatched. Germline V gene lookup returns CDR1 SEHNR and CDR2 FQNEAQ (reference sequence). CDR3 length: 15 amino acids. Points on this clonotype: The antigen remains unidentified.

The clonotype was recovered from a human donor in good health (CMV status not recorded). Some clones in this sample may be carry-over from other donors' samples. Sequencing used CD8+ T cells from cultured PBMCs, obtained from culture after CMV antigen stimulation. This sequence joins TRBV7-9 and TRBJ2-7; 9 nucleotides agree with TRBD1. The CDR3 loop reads CASSPIDRGDYEQYF. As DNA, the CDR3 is TGTGCCAGCAGTCCGATAGACAGGGGGGACTACGAGCAGTACTTC.